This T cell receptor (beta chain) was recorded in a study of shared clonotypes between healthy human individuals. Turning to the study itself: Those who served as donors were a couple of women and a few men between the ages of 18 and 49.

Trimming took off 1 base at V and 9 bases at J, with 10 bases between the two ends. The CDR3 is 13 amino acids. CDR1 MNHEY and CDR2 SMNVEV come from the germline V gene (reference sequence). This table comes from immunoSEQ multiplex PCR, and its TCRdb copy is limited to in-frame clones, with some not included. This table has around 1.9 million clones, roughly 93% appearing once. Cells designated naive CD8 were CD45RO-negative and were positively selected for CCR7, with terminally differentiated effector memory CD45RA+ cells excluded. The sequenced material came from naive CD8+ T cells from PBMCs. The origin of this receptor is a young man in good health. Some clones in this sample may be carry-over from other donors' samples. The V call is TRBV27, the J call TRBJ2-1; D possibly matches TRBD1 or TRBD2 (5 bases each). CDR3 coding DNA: TGTGCCAGCAGTTTATTGTCCGGGGCTGAGCAGTTCTTC. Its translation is CASSLLSGAEQFF.